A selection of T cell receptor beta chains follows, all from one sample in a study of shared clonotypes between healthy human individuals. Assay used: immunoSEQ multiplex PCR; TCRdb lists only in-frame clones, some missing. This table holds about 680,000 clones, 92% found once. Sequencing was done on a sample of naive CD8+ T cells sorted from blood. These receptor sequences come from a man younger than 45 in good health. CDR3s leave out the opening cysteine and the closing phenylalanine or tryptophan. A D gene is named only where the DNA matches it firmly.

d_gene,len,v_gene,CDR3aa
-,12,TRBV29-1,SGKAGLSTDTQY
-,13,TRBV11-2,ASSLGQGGYNEQF
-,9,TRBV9,ASSVGNLQF
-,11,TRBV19,ASSIVETGEQF
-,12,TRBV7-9,ASSLADRDYEQY
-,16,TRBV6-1,ASSELALGKQAEETQY
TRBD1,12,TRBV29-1,SAVGTENTGELF
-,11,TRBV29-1,SVVGTTYNEQF
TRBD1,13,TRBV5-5,ASSRTGAPSYEQY
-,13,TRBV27,ASSSPTATIYEQY
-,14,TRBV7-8,ASSSLILGDPGELF
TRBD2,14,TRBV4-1,ASSQREVPTFYEQY
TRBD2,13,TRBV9,ASSDGLAGVDEQF
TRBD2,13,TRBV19,ASAGGSGLSYEQY
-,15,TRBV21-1,ASSKPRSMVTSYEQY
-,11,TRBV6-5,ASSPGINYGYT
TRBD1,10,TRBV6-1,ASSETGIEQY
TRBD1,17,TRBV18,ASSITGGWDSKHNQPQH
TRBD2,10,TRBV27,ASRGLSETQY
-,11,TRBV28,ASRGGLSDGYT
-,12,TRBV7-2,ASSPSGFSQPQH
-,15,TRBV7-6,ASSLDPDYGNYNEQF
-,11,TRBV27,ASSLGQYNEQF
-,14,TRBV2,ASSELPATTNEKLF
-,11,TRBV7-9,ASSFLTDYGYT
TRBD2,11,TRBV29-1,SVETSATYEQY
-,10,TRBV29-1,SGSSGLAEAF
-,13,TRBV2,ASSGGGGSTDTQY
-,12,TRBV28,ASSLGQLYNEQF
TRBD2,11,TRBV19,ASGPAGSYEQY
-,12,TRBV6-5,ASSYDGDYNEQF
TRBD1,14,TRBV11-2,ASSPGGGQGPYEQY
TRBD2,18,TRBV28,ASSLARSGGTTKTKNIQY
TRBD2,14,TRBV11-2,ASSYQTSGSSNEQF
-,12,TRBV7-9,ASSVRDRPYEQY
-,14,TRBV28,ASSLLRDNVIYEQY
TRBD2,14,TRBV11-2,ASSLTHGLADNEQF
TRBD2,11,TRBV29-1,SVELAGTNEQY
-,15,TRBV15,ATSSDGAISGRETQY
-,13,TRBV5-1,ASSLGPGSKETQY
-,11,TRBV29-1,SVVPELNTEAF
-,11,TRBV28,ASRTAVNEKLF
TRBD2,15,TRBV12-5,ASGLEASGSSYNEQF
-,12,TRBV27,ASSLTGPLYEQY
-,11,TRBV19,ASSVLGAREAF
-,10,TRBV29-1,SAQDSGIEQY
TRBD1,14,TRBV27,ASRPIGQGAAYGYT
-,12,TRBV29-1,SALQGGSTGELF
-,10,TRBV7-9,ASSDGTFEAF
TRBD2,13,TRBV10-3,AISDVREGLVEQY
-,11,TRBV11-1,ASSLGQSHEQF
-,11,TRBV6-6,ASSYGLGGEQF
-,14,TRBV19,ASSNRDVIPAGEQY
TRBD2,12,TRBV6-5,ASSLAGTTDTQY
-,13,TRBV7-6,ASSFATGRTYEQY